This TCR beta chain is from a study of blood T cell repertoires in COVID-19 (TCRdb year 2020). Notes on the research overall: Samples covering the acute and convalescent phases of COVID-19 were provided by collaborators in the United States, Italy and Spain. Deeply sampled blood TCRbeta repertoires from subjects exposed to, actively infected with, or recovered from COVID-19 were included in the dataset. Sample metadata almost always included a de-identified subject ID, COVID-19 status, age in years and sex. The repertoires were released in a freely available public database intended as a resource for research on the immune response to SARS-CoV-2. The material from the prospective study consisted of cDNA or gDNA derived from T cells, B-cell-depleted T cells, or PBMCs. Samples came from the ongoing ImmuneRACE study (first 160 participants) plus 1,254 subjects from 6 global collaborators. Where available, HLA class I and class II types were taken from metadata supplied by the sample provider and were not determined by assay-based typing.

General conclusions and limits of the study: The quantity of clinical and demographic metadata differed by source and by participant and was supplied without curation.

TCRbeta CDR3 regions were amplified from genomic DNA by means of the immunoSEQ Assay, a bias-controlled multiplex PCR. Under the source paper's analysis protocol: The number of nucleated cells in each sample was estimated by amplification of reference gene primers within the assay. To quantify the absolute abundance of each unique TCRbeta CDR3 rearrangement, sequence reads were collapsed and filtered. Productive Simpson clonality was computed per sample as the square root of Simpson's diversity index over productive rearrangements. In TCRdb, the immuneACCESS table is reduced to in-frame sequences with V and J assigned. These tables do not hold every clone; where another copy was compared, an unresolved V gene accounts for under half, and the others remain unexplained. The V and J calls and clone size are taken from that table; D and trimming were inferred from the DNA. The sample table shows 170,000 or so clones, and 90% to 95% are seen once. The ten largest make up around 0.53% of the sample.

The collaborating institutions used their own protocols to collect whole blood in K2EDTA tubes. For TCRbeta analysis, collaborator samples were shipped as frozen whole blood, as isolated PBMCs, or as DNA extracted from either sample type. The CDR1 and CDR2 encoded by the germline V gene are SGHRS and YFSETQ. V and J are trimmed by 4 bases and 2 bases, and the gene matches miss 12 bases of the junction. The CDR3 numbers 18 residues from cysteine through phenylalanine. Only CDR3 DNA remains: 54 bases, in frame from the first base. In the case of this clone: The clone's antigen remains unknown. No base quality values were provided; no much bigger clone lies one nucleotide off.

The sequence came from a man aged 50 to 59 with acute or convalescent COVID-19. Here the chain combines TRBV5-1 and TRBJ2-3; the central 11 bases match TRBD2. Material for sequencing was peripheral blood. The DNA sequence follows: TGCGCCAGCAGCACGCTGGGGGGACTAGCGGAGTACACAGATACGCAGTATTTT. Translation gives CASSTLGGLAEYTDTQYF. The full variable domain, completed from the reference TRBV5-1 and TRBJ2-3 proteins outside the CDR3, reads KAGVTQTPRYLIKTRGQQVTLSCSPISGHRSVSWYQQTPGQGLQFLFEYFSETQRNKGNFPGRFSGRQFSNSRSEMNVSTLELGDSALYLCASSTLGGLAEYTDTQYFGPGTRLTVL.